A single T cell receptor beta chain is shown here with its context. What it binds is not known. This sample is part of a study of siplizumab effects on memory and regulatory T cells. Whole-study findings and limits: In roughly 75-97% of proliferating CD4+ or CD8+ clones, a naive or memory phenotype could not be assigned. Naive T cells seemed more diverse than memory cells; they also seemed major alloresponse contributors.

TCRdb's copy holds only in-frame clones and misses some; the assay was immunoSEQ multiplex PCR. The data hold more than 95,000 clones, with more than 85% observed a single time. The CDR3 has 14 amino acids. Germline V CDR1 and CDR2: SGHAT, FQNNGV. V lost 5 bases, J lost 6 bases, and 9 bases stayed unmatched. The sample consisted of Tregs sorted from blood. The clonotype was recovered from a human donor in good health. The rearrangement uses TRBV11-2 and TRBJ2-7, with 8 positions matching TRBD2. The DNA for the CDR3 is TGTGCCAGCAGCCAAAGAGCGGGAGAGGGCGAGCAGTACTTC. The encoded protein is CASSQRAGEGEQYF.